This TCR beta chain was identified in a study of T cells after somatic rescue of genetic block. On this clone: Other DNA sequences within the sample encode an identical CDR3.

Repertoires were generated with immunoSEQ multiplex PCR, while TCRdb's copy carries only in-frame clones and drops some. The sample records roughly 92,000 clones, 85% to 90% being singletons. V lost 2 bases and J lost 1, with 10 bases in between. The CDR3 length is 14 residues. Germline CDR1 SGHDT, CDR2 YYEEEE. The chain links TRBV5-6 to TRBJ2-7; weak D call: TRBD2 (6 bases). Sequenced material: peripheral blood mononuclear cells (PBMCs). This TCR came from a young woman. The CDR3 is CASSFGGASYEQYF. CDR3 sequence (DNA): TGTGCCAGCAGCTTTGGAGGGGCTTCCTACGAGCAGTACTTC.